The sequence of this TCR beta chain was determined in a study of T-cell memory formation after mild COVID-19. Study in general: TCR clusters showed largely donor specificity. Whole-study results and caveats: Mainly CM and EM harbored the contracting CD4+ clones; mainly EMRA harbored the CD8+ ones.

The CDR3 consists of 18 residues. CDR1 is MGHRA, CDR2 YSYEKL, per germline. Germline trimming cut 0 bases from V and 3 bases from J; bases unmatched to any gene: 7. Via MiXCR, TCRdb re-called the 5' RACE reads, giving one row per CDR3 protein. The sample lists almost 350,000 distinct CDR3 sequences; roughly 19% were seen once. This clonotype has a handful of counts. What it binds is unknown. The V and J genes are TRBV4-1 and TRBJ2-5, with TRBD2 matching over 13 bases. This TCR came from a man between 18 and 35 years old who had mild COVID-19 (a few samples of this study predate the infection). Cell type and time point are not known. Sequenced material: PBMCs or a T cell subset sorted from them (not recorded which). CDR3 region: CASSQESAGTSGKETQYF. For the CDR3, the DNA is TGCGCCAGCAGCCAAGAGTCTGCCGGGACTAGCGGGAAAGAGACCCAGTACTTC.